This T cell receptor beta chain was captured in a study of regulatory T cells in long-lasting Graves disease. Building the TCR beta libraries relied on iRepertoire HTBI primers, and CDR3 regions underwent Arm-PCR. Under the authors' procedure: Some 60 TRBV and some 15 TRBJ segments were identified across samples. TCRdb analysed the multiplex PCR reads with MiXCR anew, one entry per CDR3 protein. TCRdb's processing, not the authors', yielded these V and J calls. Among roughly 380,000 distinct CDR3 sequences listed, roughly 16% were seen once. Time point denoted: newly diagnosed GD, antithyroid drugs for less than 3 months. With RNA extracted from PBMCs as input, the TCR library was made. This clonotype was seen ten or more times. This sample comprised peripheral blood mononuclear cells (PBMCs), obtained at new diagnosis, from a patient treated with antithyroid drugs. The sequence derives from a female donor with Graves disease.

The CDR3: CASTEAGNQPQHF. The CDR3 coding sequence is TGTGCCAGCACAGAGGCGGGCAATCAGCCCCAGCATTTT. This chain links TRBV28 with TRBJ1-5; D is undetermined. Between the trimmed V and J ends, which lost 7 bases and 2 bases, there was a span of 9 bases. There are 13 residues in the CDR3. Germline values: CDR1 MDHEN, CDR2 SYDVKM.